The 21 T cell receptor beta chains below were found in one sample sequenced in a study of breast tumors, draining lymph nodes, adjacent tissues. Axillary draining lymph nodes of breast cancer patients supplied the node samples. TCRdb reanalysed the multiplex PCR reads using MiXCR and keeps one entry per CDR3 protein. The repertoire holds 100,000 or so distinct CDR3 sequences, with around 20% as singletons. The sequenced material came from axillary lymph node tissue. These receptor sequences come from a female donor with breast cancer. Some clones in this sample may be carry-over from other donors' samples.

Remarks on this clonotype: A much larger clonotype is one base distant, so this may be a read error. The chain uses TRBV2 and TRBJ1-4; D might be TRBD1 (6 bases). The CDR3 covers 15 residues. Germline loops: CDR1 SNHLY, CDR2 FYNNEI. The CDR3 DNA sequence: TGTGCCAGCAGGGGGGGGCGCAGAGCTAATGGAAAACTGTTTTTT. Its translation is CASRGGRRANGKLFF.

This clonotype has at least ten counts. The chain recombines TRBV5-1 with TRBJ2-5, with 7 positions matching TRBD1. With 6 bases clipped from V and 2 bases from J, the junction kept 4 bases outside the gene matches. This CDR3 region has 13 residues. Germline V gene data show CDR1 as SGHRS and CDR2 as YFSETQ. The CDR3 sequence: CASNPRGQETQYF. In DNA, the CDR3 is TGCGCCAGCAACCCCAGGGGGCAAGAGACCCAGTACTTC. Based on the CDR3 plus reference TRBV5-1 and TRBJ2-5, the full variable domain is KAGVTQTPRYLIKTRGQQVTLSCSPISGHRSVSWYQQTPGQGLQFLFEYFSETQRNKGNFPGRFSGRQFSNSRSEMNVSTLELGDSALYLCASNPRGQETQYFGPGTRLLVL.

As concerns this clonotype: Just one base apart from a much larger clone, this may be a read error. The J gene is TRBJ2-1, the V gene TRBV19; 7 nucleotides align to TRBD2. Germline assignment: CDR1 LNHDA and CDR2 SQIVND (reference sequence). This CDR3 region has 16 residues. The CDR3 coding sequence is TGTGCCACTAGTCCCGGGAGCACTGGGGGAGGGCCTGAGCAGTTCTTC. Encoded protein: CATSPGSTGGGPEQFF.

This clonotype was counted at least ten times. The V gene is TRBV5-1, the J gene TRBJ2-7; D perhaps matches TRBD1 (6 bases). Germline CDR1 SGHRS, CDR2 YFSETQ. The CDR3 sequence is 15 residues long. Between the trimmed V and J ends, which lost 4 bases and 0 bases, there was a span of 14 bases. CDR3 sequence reads: CASSPSSTGSYEQYF. The CDR3, as DNA: TGCGCCAGCAGCCCAAGCTCGACAGGCTCCTACGAGCAGTACTTC. Supplemented by reference TRBV5-1 and TRBJ2-7, the full variable domain reads KAGVTQTPRYLIKTRGQQVTLSCSPISGHRSVSWYQQTPGQGLQFLFEYFSETQRNKGNFPGRFSGRQFSNSRSEMNVSTLELGDSALYLCASSPSSTGSYEQYFGPGTRLTVT.

The chain joins TRBV30 to TRBJ1-5; D unclear. The germline gives CDR1 GTSNPN, CDR2 SVGIG (reference sequence). Trimming pared 4 bases from V and 9 bases from J, leaving 13 bases between. This CDR3 has 12 amino acids. The CDR3 nucleotides read TGTGCCTGGATGCGGGGAGGTGGGCCCCAGCATTTT. As protein: CAWMRGGGPQHF.

This clonotype was observed many times. This rearrangement joins TRBV7-2 to TRBJ2-1; possible D gene TRBD1, 7 bases. Germline CDR1 and CDR2: SGHTA and FQGNSA. The CDR3 covers 14 residues. The ends were cut back, 5 bases at V and 13 bases at J, with 21 bases in the middle. CDR3 protein: CASSPLGQGGHQFF. The DNA for the CDR3 is TGTGCCAGCAGCCCCCTAGGCCAGGGGGGACACCAGTTCTTC. Complete variable domain (other parts from reference TRBV7-2 and TRBJ2-1): GAGVSQSPSNKVTEKGKDVELRCDPISGHTALYWYRQSLGQGLEFLIYFQGNSAPDKSGLPSDRFSAERTGGSVSTLTIQRTQQEDSAVYLCASSPLGQGGHQFFGPGTRLTVL.

On this clonotype itself: A single base separates this from a much larger clone, so it may be a read error. The chain carries TRBV5-1 and TRBJ2-3; a weak D match, TRBD1 (5 bases). The CDR3 covers 14 residues. Germline lookup yields CDR1 SGHRS and CDR2 YFSETQ. The CDR3 region has the DNA TGCACCAGCAGCTTAGGACATAGCACAGATACGCAGTATTTT. Protein product: CTSSLGHSTDTQYF.

This clonotype was counted between two and nine times. V is TRBV2 and J is TRBJ1-1, with a weak D call TRBD1 (5 bases). This CDR3 comprises 12 residues. Per the germline V gene, CDR1 is SNHLY and CDR2 is FYNNEI. V dropped 6 bases and J dropped 6 bases, with 11 bases sitting between them. CDR3 in amino acids: CASRGEGAEAFF. In DNA, the CDR3 is TGTGCCAGCAGGGGGGAAGGGGCTGAAGCTTTCTTT.

The sample holds a few counts of this clonotype. A much more abundant neighbour one base away suggests this may be a read error. The CDR3 DNA reads as TGCGCCAGCAGCCCCCGGGCGAAAGATACGCAGTATTTT. This sequence encodes CASSPRAKDTQYF. The genes are TRBV5-1 and TRBJ2-3; D uncertain. Between the trimmed V and J ends, which lost 4 bases and 5 bases, there was a span of 11 bases. This CDR3 region has 13 residues. The germline CDR1 and CDR2 sequences are SGHRS and YFSETQ.

This clonotype has ten or more counts. The chain joins TRBV5-8 to TRBJ1-2; D unclear. The CDR3 is 17 residues long. The germline V gene encodes CDR1 SGHTS and CDR2 YDEGEE. Trimming pared 4 bases from V and 0 bases from J, leaving 19 bases between. In DNA form, the CDR3 reads TGTGCCAGCAGCACCTCAGAGATGGATTCTCCTAACTATGGCTACACCTTC. Translating gives CASSTSEMDSPNYGYTF. Full variable domain (rest looked up from reference TRBV5-8 and TRBJ1-2): EAGVTQSPTHLIKTRGQQATLRCSPISGHTSVYWYQQALGLGLQFLLWYDEGEERNRGNFPPRFSGRQFPNYSSELNVNALELEDSALYLCASSTSEMDSPNYGYTFGSGTRLTVV.

Note on this clonotype: Its ends do not fully match the called genes, so a read error is possible. The V call is TRBV29-1, the J call TRBJ2-7; D gene unclear. The length of the CDR3 is 11 residues. Germline CDR1 is SQVTM and CDR2 is ANQGSEA. DNA of the CDR3: TGCAGCGTTGGGCTCTACGTCGGGCAGCACTTC. This sequence encodes CSVGLYVGQHF.

As for this clonotype: Being one base from a much bigger clone, this may be a read error. V is TRBV3-1 and J is TRBJ2-7; D gene uncertain. Germline values: CDR1 LGHDT, CDR2 YNNKEL (reference sequence). The CDR3 length is 11 residues. CDR3: CASSQSYGQYF. For the CDR3, the DNA is TGTGCCAGCAGCCAATCCTACGGGCAGTACTTC.

Ten or more counts support this clonotype. The chain recombines TRBV5-1 with TRBJ2-1; D may be TRBD2 (6 bases). Germline-derived CDR1 and CDR2 are SGHRS and YFSETQ. There are 15 residues in the CDR3. V was trimmed by 0 bases and J by 7 bases, leaving 14 bases between them. CDR3 sequence: CASSLDLGTSNEQFF. CDR3 in DNA: TGCGCCAGCAGCTTGGACCTCGGGACTTCGAATGAGCAGTTCTTC.

Of note for this clonotype: Just one base apart from a much larger clone, this may be a read error. The chain has TRBV11-1 and TRBJ2-3; 10 bases are a match to TRBD1. This CDR3 is 14 amino acids long. The germline V gene has CDR1 SGHAT and CDR2 FQDESV (reference sequence). In DNA form, the CDR3 reads TGTGCCAGCAGAAAGACAGGGGGCACAGATATGCAGTATTTT. Protein sequence: CASRKTGGTDMQYF.

There are many counts of this clonotype. This sequence joins TRBV28 and TRBJ1-2, with TRBD1 matching over 9 bases. CDR3 length: 14 amino acids. From germline, CDR1 is MDHEN and CDR2 SYDVKM. The junction had 4 bases not matched to a gene; V was cut back by 6 bases and J by 2 bases. The DNA for the CDR3 is TGTGCCAGCAGACCCGGGACAGGGAACTATGGCTACACCTTC. Translated: CASRPGTGNYGYTF.

This rearrangement joins TRBV5-8 to TRBJ2-3; D tentatively fits TRBD1 or TRBD2 (5 bases each). CDR3 length: 13 amino acids. The germline V and J ends were trimmed by 4 bases and 4 bases, with 10 bases remaining between them. From germline, CDR1 is SGHTS and CDR2 YDEGEE. CDR3 sequence: CASSRDPPDTQYF. The DNA of the CDR3 is TGTGCCAGCAGCAGGGACCCCCCAGATACGCAGTATTTT.

This clonotype was observed many times. The chain employs TRBV12-3 or TRBV12-4 and TRBJ1-2; the D is unclear. The length of the CDR3 is 13 residues. The V gene lost 3 bases and the J gene lost 4 bases, with 9 bases spanning the gap. This chain's CDR3 is CASSFIGTYGYTF. In DNA, the CDR3 is TGTGCCAGCAGTTTTATAGGAACCTATGGCTACACCTTC.

The chain recombines TRBV7-8 with TRBJ2-7, with 9 bases identical to TRBD2. The V and J ends lost 1 base and 3 bases, in that order; junction bases with no gene match: 4. CDR1 is SGHVS and CDR2 is FQNEAQ in the germline V gene. The CDR3 extends over 15 amino acids. The CDR3 region has the DNA TGTGCCAGCAGCTTAGGCCCTAGCGGGGACTACGAGCAGTACTTC. Amino acids: CASSLGPSGDYEQYF.

This clonotype was counted ten times or more. This chain connects TRBV15 to TRBJ2-1, with D possibly being TRBD1 (6 bases). This CDR3 is built from 13 residues. V was pared by 2 bases and J by 9 bases, with 11 bases between. Germline V CDR1 and CDR2: LNHNV, YYDKDF (reference sequence). DNA for the CDR3: TGTGCCACCAGCAGACCAGGGGTCGGTGAGCAGTTCTTC. Encoded protein: CATSRPGVGEQFF.

This clonotype was seen many times. This sequence joins TRBV11-2 and TRBJ1-4; 7 bases are a match to TRBD1. The V gene end was trimmed by 3 bases and the J gene end by 5 bases; junction bases not matched to a gene: 3. There are 14 residues in the CDR3. Per germline, CDR1 SGHAT and CDR2 FQNNGV. The CDR3 DNA follows: TGTGCCAGCAGCTTGGGACAGAGGAATGAAAAACTGTTTTTT. Encoded protein: CASSLGQRNEKLFF.

This chain links TRBV20-1 with TRBJ2-5; D remains unclear. Trimming left V 6 bases short and J 1 base short, with 21 bases between. Germline loops: CDR1 DFQATT, CDR2 SNEGSKA (reference sequence). The CDR3 loop spans 16 amino acids. As DNA, the CDR3 is TGCAGTGCCAACCCTATCCAGGCAGGCCTCCAAGAGACCCAGTACTTC. It yields the protein CSANPIQAGLQETQYF.